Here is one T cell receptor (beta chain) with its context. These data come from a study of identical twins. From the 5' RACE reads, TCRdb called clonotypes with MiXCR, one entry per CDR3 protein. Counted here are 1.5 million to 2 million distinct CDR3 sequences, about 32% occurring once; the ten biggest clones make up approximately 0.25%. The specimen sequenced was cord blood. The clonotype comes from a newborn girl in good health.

CDR3 sequence: CSVKTQGHYGYTF. In DNA, the CDR3 is TGCAGCGTTAAGACCCAGGGGCACTATGGCTACACCTTC. The chain recombines TRBV29-1 with TRBJ1-2, with D possibly being TRBD1 (6 bases). V lost 5 bases to trimming and J lost 3 bases, with 13 bases between them. The CDR3 spans 13 residues. CDR1 is SQVTM and CDR2 is ANQGSEA in the germline V gene.